This T cell receptor beta chain is drawn from a study of blood T cells in healthy people across ages. Remarks on this clonotype: As yet, its antigen is unknown.

Whole-study findings and limits: Strongly correlated with naive T cell percentage was TCR beta diversity.

It was with a sample-barcoded 5' primer and a J-beta primer mix that a second PCR of about 6 to 12 cycles was run. TCRdb re-called the 5' RACE reads through MiXCR, storing one row per CDR3 protein. The data contain about 760,000 distinct CDR3 sequences, 56% of them seen just once; the ten biggest clones take up more than 25%. The CDR3 loop spans 16 amino acids. The V end was cut by 6 bases, the J end by 5 bases, with 22 bases between. The germline gives CDR1 MDHEN, CDR2 SYDVKM. The sequence was obtained from a man between 40 and 49 years old in good health. The sample consisted of blood. J is TRBJ1-2 and V is TRBV28; D unclear. CDR3 residues: CASSLEGRTFGYGYTF. CDR3 nucleotides: TGTGCCAGCAGCCTAGAGGGCAGGACCTTTGGGTATGGCTACACCTTC.